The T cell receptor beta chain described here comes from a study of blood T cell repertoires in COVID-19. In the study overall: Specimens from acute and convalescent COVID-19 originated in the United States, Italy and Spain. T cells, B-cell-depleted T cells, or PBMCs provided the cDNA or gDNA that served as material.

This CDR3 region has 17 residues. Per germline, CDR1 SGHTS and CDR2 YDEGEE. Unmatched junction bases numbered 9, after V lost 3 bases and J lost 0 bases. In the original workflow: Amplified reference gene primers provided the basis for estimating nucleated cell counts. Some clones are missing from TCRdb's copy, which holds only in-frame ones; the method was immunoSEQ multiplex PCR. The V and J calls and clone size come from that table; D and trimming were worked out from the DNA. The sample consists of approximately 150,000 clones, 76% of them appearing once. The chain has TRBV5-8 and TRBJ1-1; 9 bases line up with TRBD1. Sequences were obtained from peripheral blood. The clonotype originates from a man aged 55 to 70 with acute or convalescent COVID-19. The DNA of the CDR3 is TGTGCCAGCAGCTCGACAGGGGGTGTCACGATGAACACTGAAGCTTTCTTT. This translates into CASSSTGGVTMNTEAFF.